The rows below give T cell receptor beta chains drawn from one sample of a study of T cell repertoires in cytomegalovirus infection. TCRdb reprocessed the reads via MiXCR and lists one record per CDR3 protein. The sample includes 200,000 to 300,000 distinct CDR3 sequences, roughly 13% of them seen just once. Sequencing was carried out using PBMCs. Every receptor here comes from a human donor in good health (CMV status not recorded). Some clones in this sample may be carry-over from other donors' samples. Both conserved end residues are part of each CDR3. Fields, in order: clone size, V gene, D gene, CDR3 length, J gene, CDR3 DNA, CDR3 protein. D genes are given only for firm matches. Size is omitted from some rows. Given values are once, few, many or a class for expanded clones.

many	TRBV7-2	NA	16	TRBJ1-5	TGTGCCAGCAGCTCCCTCCCTGCGGGGGGCGGACAGCCCCAGCATTTT	CASSSLPAGGGQPQHF
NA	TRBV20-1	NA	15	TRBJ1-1	TGCAGTGCTAGAGCCCTAGCCGGGGTGAACACTGAAGCTTTCTTT	CSARALAGVNTEAFF
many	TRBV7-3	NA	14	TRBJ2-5	TGTGCCAGCAGCATAACTAGCTCCTCAGAGACCCAGTACTTC	CASSITSSSETQYF
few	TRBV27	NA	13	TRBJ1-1	TGTGCCAGCAGTTTCGTGGCCGGGACTGAAGCTTTCTTT	CASSFVAGTEAFF
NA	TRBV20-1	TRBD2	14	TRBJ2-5	TGCAGTGCTCCGCCGGCGGGAGCGGAGGAGACCCAGTACTTC	CSAPPAGAEETQYF
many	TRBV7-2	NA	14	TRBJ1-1	TGTGCCAGCAGTTCGTCTCGGGGGCGAGGTGAAGCTTTCTTT	CASSSSRGRGEAFF
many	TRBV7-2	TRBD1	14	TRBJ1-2	TGTGCCAGCAGCTCTACAGGGGCAATCTATGGCTACACCTTC	CASSSTGAIYGYTF
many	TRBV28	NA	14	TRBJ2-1	TGTGCCAGCACCCCCGCAACTCCACGTAGGGAGCAGTTCTTC	CASTPATPRREQFF
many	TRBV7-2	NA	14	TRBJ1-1	TGTGCCAGCAGATCCGGGACGGTGAACACTGAAGCTTTCTTT	CASRSGTVNTEAFF
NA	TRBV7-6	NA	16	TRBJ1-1	TGTGCCAGCAGCTTAGCGGGCCGGACTTTGAACACTGAAGCTTTCTTT	CASSLAGRTLNTEAFF
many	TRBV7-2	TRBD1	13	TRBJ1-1	TGTGCCAGCAGCTGGGACAGGGGCACTGAAGCTTTCTTT	CASSWDRGTEAFF
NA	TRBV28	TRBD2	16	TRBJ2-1	TGTGCCAGCAGTTTGGGAGGGGGACTAGTCTACAATGAGCAGTTCTTC	CASSLGGGLVYNEQFF
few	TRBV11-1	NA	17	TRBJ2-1	TGTGCCAGCAGCTTAGCCTCCCGTTTGACGGGATCCAATGAGCAGTTCTTC	CASSLASRLTGSNEQFF
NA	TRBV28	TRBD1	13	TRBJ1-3	TGTGCCTCCGGGACAGGGGTAAGGAACACCATATATTTT	CASGTGVRNTIYF
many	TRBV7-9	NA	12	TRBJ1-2	TGTGCCAGCAGCTCGGACACGAACGGCTACACCTTC	CASSSDTNGYTF
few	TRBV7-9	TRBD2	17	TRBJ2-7	TGTGCCAGCAGCTTAGTGACAGCGGGGGGCTCCTGGTACGAGCAGTACTTC	CASSLVTAGGSWYEQYF
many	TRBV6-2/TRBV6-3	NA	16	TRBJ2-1	TGTGCCAGCAATGGGCGGGATCCAAGCTCCTACAATGAGCAGTTCTTC	CASNGRDPSSYNEQFF
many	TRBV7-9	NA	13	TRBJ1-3	TGTGCCAGCAGCCCCGACAGAGGAAACACCATATATTTT	CASSPDRGNTIYF
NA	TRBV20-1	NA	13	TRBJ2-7	TGCAGTGCCCCGCAGGCAGGAACCTACGAGCAGTACTTC	CSAPQAGTYEQYF
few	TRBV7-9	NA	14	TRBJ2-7	TGTGCCAGCAGCGGTGGTGTAGTTTCCTACGAGCAGTACTTC	CASSGGVVSYEQYF
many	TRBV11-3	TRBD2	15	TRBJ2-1	TGTGCCAGCAGCTCGGGACTAGCGGGAGACGATGAGCAGTTCTTC	CASSSGLAGDDEQFF
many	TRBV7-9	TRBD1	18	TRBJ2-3	TGTGCCAGCAGCTTAGGGTCTGTCGGGACAGGTAGCACAGATACGCAGTATTTT	CASSLGSVGTGSTDTQYF
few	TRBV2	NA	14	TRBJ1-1	TGTGCCAGCAGTGGTTTGGCAGTGAACACTGAAGCTTTCTTT	CASSGLAVNTEAFF
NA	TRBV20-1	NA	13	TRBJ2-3	TGCAGTGCTCGACTCCCCGGCACAGATACGCAGTATTTT	CSARLPGTDTQYF
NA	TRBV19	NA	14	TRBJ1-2	TGTGCCAGTAGTTTACTGACAGCGAACTATGGCTACACCTTC	CASSLLTANYGYTF
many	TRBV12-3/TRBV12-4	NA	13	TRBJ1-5	TGTGCCAGCAGAGGGACGAAAGGGGAGCCCCAGCATTTT	CASRGTKGEPQHF
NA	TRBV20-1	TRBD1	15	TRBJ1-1	TGCAGTGCGCGAAAGGACAGCCCGGACAGGGGTCAAGCTTTCTTT	CSARKDSPDRGQAFF
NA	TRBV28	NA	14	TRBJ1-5	TGTGCCAGCATCCCACAGGGATCGATACAGCCCCAGCATTTT	CASIPQGSIQPQHF
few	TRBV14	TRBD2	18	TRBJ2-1	TGTGCCAGCAGCCAAGATCTGACTAGCGGGAGATTCTACAATGAGCAGTTCTTC	CASSQDLTSGRFYNEQFF
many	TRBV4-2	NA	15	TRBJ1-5	TGTGCCAGCAGCCACATAGGGGGTAGCAATCAGCCCCAGCATTTT	CASSHIGGSNQPQHF
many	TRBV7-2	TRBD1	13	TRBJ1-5	TGTGCCAGCAGCTTAGCGCAGGGGGGGCCCCAGCATTTT	CASSLAQGGPQHF
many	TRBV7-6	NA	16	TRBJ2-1	TGTGCCAGCAGCTCAATGGGGCTAGCGCGATACAATGAGCAGTTCTTC	CASSSMGLARYNEQFF
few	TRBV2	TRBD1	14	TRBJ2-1	TGTGCCAGCAGACGAGAGGGGGCGCGAAATGAGCAGTTCTTC	CASRREGARNEQFF
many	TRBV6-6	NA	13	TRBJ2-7	TGTGCCAGCAGTTTCACCGACAGGTACGAGCAGTACTTC	CASSFTDRYEQYF